These 14 T cell receptor beta chains share one sample of origin, sequenced in a study of blood T cell repertoires in COVID-19 (dated by TCRdb to the early 2020s). Libraries were prepared through the immunoSEQ multiplex PCR assay. Entries here come from immuneACCESS through TCRdb and include only in-frame sequences with V and J called. Some clones fail to appear in such tables; in the studies checked, an unresolved V gene covers under half of the shortfall, and the cause of the remainder is unknown. The sample profile shows 150,000 to 200,000 clones; roughly 87% of them were found once. Around 2% of the sample goes to the ten largest clones. Specimen: PBMCs or T cells enriched from blood (not recorded which). The receptors here all came from a woman under 40 who had recovered from COVID-19.

The chain joins TRBV30 to TRBJ1-5, with a possible D match to TRBD1 (6 bases). The V gene lost 3 bases and the J gene lost 4 bases, with 16 bases spanning the gap. Germline V gene lookup returns CDR1 GTSNPN and CDR2 SVGIG (reference sequence). This CDR3 has 15 residues. The CDR3 is CAWSGNRVRNQPQHF. The CDR3 bases are TGTGCCTGGAGCGGAAACAGGGTACGAAATCAGCCCCAGCATTTT. Full variable domain (missing parts from reference TRBV30 and TRBJ1-5): SQTIHQWPATLVQPVGSPLSLECTVEGTSNPNLYWYRQAAGRGLQLLFYSVGIGQISSEVPQNLSASRPQDRQFILSSKKLLLSDSGFYLCAWSGNRVRNQPQHFGDGTRLSIL.

This clone appeared a single time. The chain couples TRBV24-1 to TRBJ2-5; TRBD1 agrees at 8 bases. This CDR3 contains 16 residues. CDR1 KGHDR and CDR2 SFDVKD come from the germline V gene. V lost 4 bases to trimming and J lost 2 bases; unmatched junction nucleotides: 8. As DNA, the CDR3 is TGTGCCACCAGTGAACCCGGGACAGGACAACAAGAGACCCAGTACTTC. This codes for CATSEPGTGQQETQYF.

V usage is TRBV7-2 and J usage is TRBJ1-4, with TRBD1 as a possible D gene (6 bases). Germline V CDR1 and CDR2: SGHTA, FQGNSA. The CDR3 has 13 residues. Trimming shortened V by 5 bases and J by 7 bases, and 11 bases separated the two germline ends. This CDR3 is CASSTGQTEKLFF. The CDR3 bases are TGTGCCAGCAGCACCGGACAGACTGAAAAACTGTTTTTT.

This chain links TRBV19 with TRBJ1-2; no clear D gene. V lost 10 bases and J lost 11, with 17 bases in between. CDR3 length equals 11 residues. The germline V gene has CDR1 LNHDA and CDR2 SQIVND (reference sequence). CDR3 sequence: CATQQRVSYTF. The CDR3 DNA sequence: TGTGCCACCCAACAGAGGGTTTCATACACCTTC. Drawing the rest from reference TRBV19 and TRBJ1-2, the complete variable domain is DGGITQSPKYLFRKEGQNVTLSCEQNLNHDAMYWYRQDPGQGLRLIYYSQIVNDFQKGDIAEGYSVSREKKESFPLTVTSAQKNPTAFYLCATQQRVSYTFGSGTRLTVV.

This clone was recorded only once. The V and J genes are TRBV2 and TRBJ2-2; 13 nucleotides match TRBD2. Germline V gene sequence: CDR1 SNHLY, CDR2 FYNNEI. V trimming: 6 bases; J trimming: 5 bases; junction bases outside the gene matches: 6. The CDR3 is 16 amino acids. The CDR3 is CASSLLAGGQTGELFF. CDR3 nucleotides: TGTGCCAGCAGCCTACTAGCGGGGGGGCAAACCGGGGAGCTGTTTTTT.

The rearrangement uses TRBV5-5 and TRBJ1-2; TRBD1 agrees at 7 bases. The CDR3 runs to 13 residues. Germline trimming cut 4 bases from V and 6 bases from J; bases unmatched to any gene: 6. In germline, CDR1 is SGHKS, CDR2 YYEKEE (reference sequence). The CDR3 sequence: CASSQMGQNGYTF. DNA for the CDR3: TGTGCCAGCAGCCAGATGGGACAGAATGGCTACACCTTC.

CDR3 DNA sequence: TGTGCCAGTAGTACGAGTTCAGACAGGGGGCGAGCGAACACCGGGGAGCTGTTTTTT. It codes for CASSTSSDRGRANTGELFF. The chain carries TRBV19 and TRBJ2-2; 10 nucleotides line up with TRBD1. V was clipped by 4 bases and J by 0 bases; unmatched bases: 11. From germline, CDR1 is LNHDA and CDR2 SQIVND (reference sequence). The CDR3 contains 19 residues.

The CDR3 bases are TGCAGCGCTGGGGCCCCGGTTGTGTCCGAGCAGTACTTC. Encoded protein: CSAGAPVVSEQYF. This chain joins TRBV29-1 and TRBJ2-7; D is possibly TRBD1 (5 bases). Deletions cut 7 bases from V and 6 bases from J, with 19 bases between. The CDR3 length is 13 residues. From germline, CDR1 is SQVTM and CDR2 ANQGSEA.

The chain is built from TRBV19 and TRBJ1-5; 9 nucleotides agree with TRBD1. This CDR3 has 15 amino acids. After removal of 4 bases from V and 1 base from J, the junction contained 2 bases not matched to a gene. In germline, CDR1 is LNHDA, CDR2 SQIVND (reference sequence). CDR3 in amino acids: CASSTQGASNQPQHF. The CDR3 DNA sequence: TGTGCCAGTAGTACACAGGGGGCGAGCAATCAGCCCCAGCATTTT.

V usage is TRBV5-1 and J usage is TRBJ1-2; D call uncertain. CDR3 length: 13 residues. Trimming shortened V by 1 base and J by 3 bases, and 7 bases separated the two germline ends. Germline V CDR1 and CDR2: SGHRS, YFSETQ. Here the CDR3 reads CASSLTQDYGYTF. In DNA, the CDR3 is TGCGCCAGCAGCTTGACCCAGGACTATGGCTACACCTTC. Supplemented by reference TRBV5-1 and TRBJ1-2, the full variable domain reads KAGVTQTPRYLIKTRGQQVTLSCSPISGHRSVSWYQQTPGQGLQFLFEYFSETQRNKGNFPGRFSGRQFSNSRSEMNVSTLELGDSALYLCASSLTQDYGYTFGSGTRLTVV.

This sequence joins TRBV9 and TRBJ1-4, with D possibly being TRBD1 (6 bases). The germline gives CDR1 SGDLS, CDR2 YYNGEE. Trimming cost V 3 bases and J 5 bases, with 14 bases left between them. The CDR3 consists of 15 residues. CDR3 DNA: TGTGCCAGCAGCGCCACCGGGACACCAAATGAAAAACTGTTTTTT. The encoded protein is CASSATGTPNEKLFF.

J is TRBJ2-3 and V is TRBV19; 9 bases map to TRBD2. The CDR3 is 14 amino acids. Trimming removed 6 bases from V and 6 bases from J; junction bases left unmatched: 7. Looked up from germline, CDR1 is LNHDA and CDR2 is SQIVND (reference sequence). The CDR3 DNA is TGTGCCAGTAGGATTAGCGGGGGCGCGGATACGCAGTATTTT. It codes for CASRISGGADTQYF.

The rearrangement uses TRBV6-5 and TRBJ2-7, with D tentatively TRBD1 (6 bases). The germline V gene encodes CDR1 MNHEY and CDR2 SVGAGI. Trimming shortened V by 7 bases and J by 4 bases, and 20 bases separated the two germline ends. The CDR3 has 15 residues. The CDR3 DNA reads TGTGCCAGCACTCCGGAGGTGGGGGCACGGTACGAGCAGTACTTC. This encodes CASTPEVGARYEQYF.

The CDR3: CASSRQVGQPQHF. In DNA form, the CDR3 reads TGTGCCAGCAGCCGACAGGTTGGTCAGCCCCAGCATTTT. The chain links TRBV7-8 to TRBJ1-5; possible D gene TRBD1, 6 bases. The CDR3 runs 13 residues. Germline V gene data show CDR1 as SGHVS and CDR2 as FQNEAQ. Trimming took 5 bases from V and 6 from J, leaving 11 bases between them.